The next 4 T cell receptor beta chains were all read from a single sample in a study of metastatic and nonmetastatic thyroid tumors. With MiXCR, TCRdb reprocessed the PCR reads. The data contain more than 20,000 clones, about 24% of them seen just once; the ten biggest clones take up 10% to 15%. None of the patients had undergone any treatment ahead of thyroid surgery. Sequences were obtained from tumor tissue. The receptors were sampled from a male donor with papillary thyroid cancer or a benign thyroid nodule (not recorded which). Some clones in this sample may be carry-over from other donors' samples.

Of note for this clone: One end of the junction is discordant with germline, which a read error may explain. The chain couples TRBV28 to TRBJ1-5, with a tentative D call TRBD1 (6 bases). Germline V CDR1 and CDR2: MDHEN, SYDVKM. The CDR3 sequence is 14 residues long. As DNA, the CDR3 is TGTGCCCGCACCGAGACAGGTTCTAATCAGCCCCAGGATTTT. It yields the protein CARTETGSNQPQDF.

The gene calls are TRBV7-2 and TRBJ2-7, with 9 positions matching TRBD2. The trim removed 5 bases at V and 2 bases at J, leaving 25 bases unmatched. Germline V gene sequence: CDR1 SGHTA, CDR2 FQGNSA. The CDR3 loop spans 21 amino acids. The DNA for the CDR3 is TGTGCCAGCAGCGAGGACTGGTTACGGTCCTGGCTGAGCGGGGGGCCCTACGAGCAGTACTTC. Translating it yields CASSEDWLRSWLSGGPYEQYF.

This clone showed up just once. A much larger clone sits a single nucleotide away, making a read error possible. The rearrangement links TRBV30 to TRBJ2-5; D gene ambiguous. This CDR3 is built from 14 residues. The V gene lost 6 bases and the J gene lost 2 bases, with 16 bases spanning the gap. CDR1 and CDR2 from the germline V gene are GTSNPN and SVGIG (reference sequence). The CDR3 protein is CACSRSSLQETQYF. The CDR3 nucleotides read TGTGCCTGTAGTAGGAGCAGCTTACAAGAGACCCAGTACTTC.

This clone was seen many times. The chain recombines TRBV5-1 with TRBJ2-3; D not certain. V was shortened by 4 bases and J by 0 bases, with 12 bases between the two germline ends. CDR3 size: 15 residues. The germline V gene encodes CDR1 SGHRS and CDR2 YFSETQ. The CDR3 DNA sequence: TGCGCCAGCAGCCCCGCCGGTCCTAGCACAGATACGCAGTATTTT. Translated, it gives CASSPAGPSTDTQYF. The complete variable domain, with remaining parts taken from reference TRBV5-1 and TRBJ2-3, reads KAGVTQTPRYLIKTRGQQVTLSCSPISGHRSVSWYQQTPGQGLQFLFEYFSETQRNKGNFPGRFSGRQFSNSRSEMNVSTLELGDSALYLCASSPAGPSTDTQYFGPGTRLTVL.